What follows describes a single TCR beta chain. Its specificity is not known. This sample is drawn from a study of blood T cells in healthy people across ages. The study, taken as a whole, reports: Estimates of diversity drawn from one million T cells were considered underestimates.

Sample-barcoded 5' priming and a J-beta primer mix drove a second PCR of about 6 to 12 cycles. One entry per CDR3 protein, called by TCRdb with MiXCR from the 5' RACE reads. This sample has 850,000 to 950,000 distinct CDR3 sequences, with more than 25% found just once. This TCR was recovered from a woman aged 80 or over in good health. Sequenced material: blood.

The CDR3 DNA reads as TGTGCCAGCAGGTTACTAGCGGGGGTGCTAGGAGATACGCAGTATTTT. Translated: CASRLLAGVLGDTQYF. This sequence joins TRBV12-3 or TRBV12-4 and TRBJ2-3; 11 bases map to TRBD2. The CDR3 covers 16 residues. V was clipped by 6 bases and J by 5 bases; unmatched bases: 10.